The rows below give T cell receptor beta chains drawn from one sample of a study of TIL therapy for anti-PD-1-resistant metastatic lung cancer. The protocol was immunoSEQ multiplex PCR, while the TCRdb copy is restricted to in-frame clones and leaves out a portion. There are roughly 20,000 clones in the sample; about 80% occur only once, and about 2.2% lies in the top ten. Sequencing used blood, obtained at baseline. Receptor source: a person aged 25-79 years with non-small cell lung cancer. Both conserved end residues are part of each CDR3. Each record gives: J gene, V gene, D gene, CDR3 protein, CDR3 DNA. D genes are given only for firm matches.

j_call: TRBJ1-2; v_call: TRBV7-2; d_call: .; cdr3_aa: CASSLDAAGVNYGYTF; cdr3_nt: TGTGCCAGCAGCTTAGATGCCGCGGGGGTGAACTATGGCTACACCTTC
j_call: TRBJ2-6; v_call: TRBV4-2; d_call: .; cdr3_aa: CASSQAEGWAGANVLTF; cdr3_nt: TGTGCCAGCAGCCAAGCGGAAGGTTGGGCTGGGGCCAACGTCCTGACTTTC
j_call: TRBJ2-1; v_call: TRBV6-4; d_call: .; cdr3_aa: CASSYIQGDGVDEQFF; cdr3_nt: TGTGCCAGCAGTTATATACAGGGAGATGGGGTCGATGAGCAGTTCTTC
j_call: TRBJ2-2; v_call: TRBV9; d_call: TRBD2; cdr3_aa: CASSVGGSNTGELFF; cdr3_nt: TGTGCCAGCAGCGTAGGCGGGAGTAACACCGGGGAGCTGTTTTTT
j_call: TRBJ2-1; v_call: TRBV5-4; d_call: .; cdr3_aa: CASSLTGRTYNEQFF; cdr3_nt: TGTGCCAGCAGCCTGACAGGACGCACTTACAATGAGCAGTTCTTC
j_call: TRBJ2-3; v_call: TRBV7-2; d_call: TRBD1; cdr3_aa: CASSLPGTGTDTQYF; cdr3_nt: TGTGCCAGCAGCTTACCCGGGACAGGGACAGATACGCAGTATTTT
j_call: TRBJ2-2; v_call: TRBV5-1; d_call: TRBD2; cdr3_aa: CASSRTSGTGELFF; cdr3_nt: TGCGCCAGCAGCCGGACTAGCGGGACCGGGGAGCTGTTTTTT
j_call: TRBJ1-2; v_call: TRBV28; d_call: TRBD1; cdr3_aa: CASSLSRGQGNYGYTF; cdr3_nt: TGTGCCAGCAGTCTGAGTCGGGGACAGGGCAACTATGGCTACACCTTC
j_call: TRBJ2-7; v_call: TRBV7-9; d_call: .; cdr3_aa: CASSLTGEQYF; cdr3_nt: TGTGCCAGCAGCCTGACAGGCGAGCAGTACTTC
j_call: TRBJ2-5; v_call: TRBV18; d_call: TRBD1; cdr3_aa: CASSPGLRQGQETQYF; cdr3_nt: TGTGCCAGCTCACCAGGCTTGAGACAGGGACAAGAGACCCAGTACTTC
j_call: TRBJ1-3; v_call: TRBV28; d_call: TRBD1; cdr3_aa: CASGTAGNTIYF; cdr3_nt: TGTGCCAGTGGGACAGCTGGAAACACCATATATTTT
j_call: TRBJ2-2; v_call: TRBV7-9; d_call: TRBD2; cdr3_aa: CASRGTSGSNTGELFF; cdr3_nt: TGTGCCAGCAGGGGGACTAGCGGGTCGAACACCGGGGAGCTGTTTTTT
j_call: TRBJ1-1; v_call: TRBV6-6; d_call: .; cdr3_aa: CASSSQEGVTEAFF; cdr3_nt: TGTGCCAGCAGTTCCCAGGAGGGCGTCACTGAAGCTTTCTTT
j_call: TRBJ1-2; v_call: TRBV5-6; d_call: .; cdr3_aa: CASSLAVAGDVGYGYTF; cdr3_nt: TGTGCCAGCAGCTTGGCCGTAGCGGGCGACGTCGGCTATGGCTACACCTTC
j_call: TRBJ2-7; v_call: TRBV28; d_call: TRBD1; cdr3_aa: CASSRSGQGNYEQYF; cdr3_nt: TGTGCCAGCAGCCGTTCTGGACAGGGGAACTACGAGCAGTACTTC